One and the same sample provided the 28 T cell receptor beta chains below, sequenced in a study of blood T cells in healthy people across ages. Together with a sample-barcoded 5' primer, a J-beta primer mix was included in a second PCR lasting about 7 to 11 cycles. TCRdb re-called the 5' RACE reads with MiXCR, one entry per CDR3 protein. The sample contains hundreds of thousands of distinct CDR3 sequences, approximately 60% of which appear only once. Sequencing was performed on blood. These receptors originate from a man aged 35 to 55 in good health.

The chain carries TRBV30 and TRBJ2-6; weak D call: TRBD1 (6 bases). V dropped 4 bases and J dropped 4 bases, with 14 bases sitting between them. This CDR3 has 15 amino acids. Germline CDR1 GTSNPN, CDR2 SVGIG (reference sequence). The CDR3 DNA follows: TGTGCCTGGACCCGGACAGCCTCGGGGGCCAACGTCCTGACTTTC. It is translated as CAWTRTASGANVLTF.

This rearrangement joins TRBV27 to TRBJ2-3; 11 bases agree with TRBD2. After removal of 6 bases from V and 2 bases from J, the junction contained 10 bases not matched to a gene. CDR1 and CDR2 from the germline V gene are MNHEY and SMNVEV (reference sequence). CDR3 size: 17 residues. CDR3 in amino acids: CASSFIISGGATDTQYF. As DNA, the CDR3 is TGTGCCAGCAGCTTCATAATTAGCGGGGGGGCCACAGATACGCAGTATTTT.

This clonotype was detected many times. The rearrangement uses TRBV25-1 and TRBJ2-6; no reliable D call. The CDR3 extends over 13 amino acids. Germline loops: CDR1 MGHDK, CDR2 SYGVNS. Deletions cut 7 bases from V and 0 bases from J, with 4 bases between. The CDR3 spells CASTPSGANVLTF. DNA of the CDR3: TGTGCCAGCACTCCCTCTGGGGCCAACGTCCTGACTTTC.

This chain uses TRBV20-1 with TRBJ1-2; D gene unclear. The CDR3 spans 11 residues. Trimming stripped 2 bases from V and 5 bases from J, with 6 bases between. CDR1 is DFQATT, CDR2 SNEGSKA, per germline (reference sequence). The CDR3 DNA follows: TGCAGTGCTAGAATAGATTATGGCTACACCTTC. Protein product: CSARIDYGYTF.

The rearrangement uses TRBV7-2 and TRBJ1-4; unclear D gene. V was trimmed by 5 bases and J by 4 bases, leaving 11 bases between them. The CDR3 has 14 amino acids. Germline V gene lookup returns CDR1 SGHTA and CDR2 FQGNSA. As DNA, the CDR3 is TGTGCCAGCAGCCCGGCCTTGGTTAATGAAAAACTGTTTTTT. Amino acid sequence: CASSPALVNEKLFF.

DNA of the CDR3: TGTGCCAGCTCACCCCAGTTCGGGGGGCCAGTCAATGAGCAGTTCTTC. It specifies CASSPQFGGPVNEQFF. V gene TRBV18 combines with J gene TRBJ2-1, with TRBD2 as a possible D gene (7 bases). The CDR3 contains 16 residues. V dropped 3 bases and J dropped 6 bases, with 18 bases sitting between them. The germline CDR1 and CDR2 sequences are KGHSH and LQKENI.

The chain is built from TRBV9 and TRBJ2-2, with 12 bases identical to TRBD1. Germline trimming cut 3 bases from V and 6 bases from J; bases unmatched to any gene: 9. CDR1 and CDR2 from the germline V gene are SGDLS and YYNGEE. The CDR3 spans 17 residues. The CDR3 reads CASSASGTGGFAGELFF. CDR3 DNA: TGTGCCAGCAGCGCGTCCGGGACAGGGGGCTTCGCCGGGGAGCTGTTTTTT.

This chain connects TRBV12-3 or TRBV12-4 to TRBJ2-6; 10 nucleotides align to TRBD1. Losses at the gene ends were 5 bases for V and 4 bases for J; bases not matched to a gene: 8. The CDR3 runs to 17 residues. The CDR3 reads CASSRRTGGVGANVLTF. CDR3 nucleotides: TGTGCCAGCAGTCGCCGGACAGGGGGTGTGGGGGCCAACGTCCTGACTTTC.

This clonotype came up a few times. The chain uses TRBV20-1 and TRBJ2-5; perhaps D is TRBD1 or TRBD2 (6 bases each). CDR1 is DFQATT and CDR2 is SNEGSKA in the germline V gene (reference sequence). Trimming cost V 6 bases and J 1 base, with 15 bases left between them. This CDR3 is 14 amino acids long. DNA of the CDR3: TGCAGTGCCCCCCCGGGGGCCTTCCAAGAGACCCAGTACTTC. Protein: CSAPPGAFQETQYF.

The chain joins TRBV7-2 to TRBJ2-1, with 12 bases matching TRBD2. With 8 bases clipped from V and 6 bases from J, the junction kept 5 bases outside the gene matches. This CDR3 spans 14 amino acids. CDR1 is SGHTA and CDR2 is FQGNSA in the germline V gene. CDR3 DNA sequence: TGTGCCAGCGCGAGACTAGCGGGAGTCAATGAGCAGTTCTTC. Protein sequence: CASARLAGVNEQFF. Looking up the rest from reference TRBV7-2 and TRBJ2-1 gives the full variable domain: GAGVSQSPSNKVTEKGKDVELRCDPISGHTALYWYRQSLGQGLEFLIYFQGNSAPDKSGLPSDRFSAERTGGSVSTLTIQRTQQEDSAVYLCASARLAGVNEQFFGPGTRLTVL.

This chain links TRBV29-1 with TRBJ2-3; 12 nucleotides align to TRBD2. The J segment lost 7 bases and the V segment lost 2 bases, leaving 19 bases of the junction unmatched. The CDR3 is 19 amino acids. Germline CDR1 and CDR2: SQVTM and ANQGSEA. The chain's CDR3 is CSVETPSRGPTSGRNTQYF. As DNA, the CDR3 is TGCAGCGTTGAAACCCCATCAAGGGGTCCGACTAGCGGGAGAAATACGCAGTATTTT.

The CDR3, as DNA: TGTGCCAGCAGCTATAGGACTAGCGGGAGTAAGAATGAGCAGTTCTTC. Protein product: CASSYRTSGSKNEQFF. The chain carries TRBV7-8 and TRBJ2-1, with 13 bases fitting TRBD2. Trimming cost V 4 bases and J 7 bases; bases outside gene matches: 7. Germline values: CDR1 SGHVS, CDR2 FQNEAQ. The length of the CDR3 is 16 residues.

The chain couples TRBV29-1 to TRBJ2-7; 12 nucleotides match TRBD1. The CDR3 loop spans 15 amino acids. The germline V gene encodes CDR1 SQVTM and CDR2 ANQGSEA. The J segment lost 6 bases and the V segment lost 7 bases, leaving 13 bases of the junction unmatched. Here the CDR3 reads CSASLTGQGAGEQYF. The CDR3, as DNA: TGCAGCGCTTCACTTACGGGACAGGGGGCAGGCGAGCAGTACTTC.

V gene TRBV4-2 combines with J gene TRBJ2-1; D uncertain. CDR3 size: 15 residues. In germline, CDR1 is LGHNA, CDR2 YNFKEQ. Trimming stripped 1 base from V and 1 base from J, with 8 bases between. The CDR3 sequence: CASSQADSSYNEQFF. The DNA for the CDR3 is TGTGCCAGCAGCCAAGCAGATTCTTCCTACAATGAGCAGTTCTTC.

The genes are TRBV4-2 and TRBJ2-1, with a tentative D call TRBD2 (5 bases). Germline V gives CDR1 LGHNA, CDR2 YNFKEQ. The germline V and J ends were trimmed by 1 base and 1 base, with 11 bases remaining between them. The CDR3 is 16 residues long. The CDR3 spells CASSQGSGESYNEQFF. The CDR3 nucleotides are TGTGCCAGCAGCCAAGGGTCCGGGGAATCCTACAATGAGCAGTTCTTC.

The V and J genes are TRBV4-1 and TRBJ1-6; D remains ambiguous. Germline assignment: CDR1 MGHRA and CDR2 YSYEKL. The CDR3 is 17 residues long. The V end was cut by 0 bases, the J end by 0 bases, with 9 bases between. CDR3 sequence: CASSQDADSSYNSPLHF. The CDR3 DNA sequence: TGCGCCAGCAGCCAAGATGCAGATAGCTCCTATAATTCACCCCTCCACTTT.

The rearrangement uses TRBV11-2 and TRBJ2-5; TRBD2 agrees at 8 bases. The germline V gene encodes CDR1 SGHAT and CDR2 FQNNGV. J was trimmed by 5 bases and V by 1 base; bases with no gene match: 9. There are 16 residues in the CDR3. The CDR3 sequence: CASSLVLQAGVETQYF. The CDR3 DNA follows: TGTGCCAGCAGCTTAGTTTTGCAAGCGGGGGTGGAGACCCAGTACTTC.

The rearrangement links TRBV6-5 to TRBJ1-5; no reliable D call. The V gene's germline CDR1 is MNHEY and CDR2 SVGAGI. The CDR3 totals 13 residues. V dropped 5 bases and J dropped 5 bases, with 10 bases sitting between them. The CDR3 nucleotides read TGTGCCAGCAGTGACCGGACTGATCAGCCCCAGCATTTT. Translating gives CASSDRTDQPQHF.

The chain links TRBV15 to TRBJ2-7, with a tentative D call TRBD1 (6 bases). V lost 7 bases and J lost 0, with 16 bases in between. The V gene's germline CDR1 is LNHNV and CDR2 YYDKDF (reference sequence). This CDR3 region has 15 residues. The CDR3 bases are TGTGCCACCATCTCGACAGGTATAAGCTCCTACGAGCAGTACTTC. As protein: CATISTGISSYEQYF.

The V call is TRBV7-3, the J call TRBJ2-1; 7 nucleotides line up with TRBD2. This CDR3 has 14 residues. Per germline, CDR1 SGHTA and CDR2 FQGTGA. Trimming took 5 bases from V and 7 from J; bases not matched to a gene: 8. The CDR3 sequence is CASSGGVQPNEQFF. The CDR3 nucleotides read TGTGCCAGCAGCGGGGGGGTTCAGCCTAATGAGCAGTTCTTC.

This clonotype was picked up a small number of times. The V and J genes are TRBV7-2 and TRBJ2-3; the D gene is possibly TRBD2 (6 bases). Trimming removed 4 bases from V and 2 bases from J, with 13 bases in between. The CDR3 contains 15 residues. Germline V gives CDR1 SGHTA, CDR2 FQGNSA. CDR3 in amino acids: CASSYDRGTTDTQYF. DNA for the CDR3: TGTGCCAGCAGCTATGACCGGGGGACCACAGATACGCAGTATTTT.

The CDR3: CASSLPTSTGELFF. For the CDR3, the DNA is TGTGCCAGCAGTTTACCGACAAGCACCGGGGAGCTGTTTTTT. J is TRBJ2-2 and V is TRBV28; no clear D gene. The V end was cut by 2 bases, the J end by 4 bases, with 8 bases between. In germline, CDR1 is MDHEN, CDR2 SYDVKM. The CDR3 spans 14 residues.

The chain is built from TRBV6-6 and TRBJ2-5; 9 bases align to TRBD2. With 5 bases clipped from V and 3 bases from J, the junction kept 7 bases outside the gene matches. In germline, CDR1 is MNHNY, CDR2 SVGAGI (reference sequence). The CDR3 is 15 amino acids. The chain's CDR3 is CASSIRTSAKETQYF. In nucleotides, the CDR3 is TGTGCCAGCAGTATTCGGACTAGCGCCAAAGAGACCCAGTACTTC.

V gene TRBV5-1 combines with J gene TRBJ2-1; 7 nucleotides agree with TRBD1. This CDR3 is built from 17 residues. The V and J ends lost 3 bases and 0 bases, in that order; junction bases with no gene match: 9. Germline assignment: CDR1 SGHRS and CDR2 YFSETQ. This chain's CDR3 is CASSSTIRDSSYNEQFF. In DNA, the CDR3 is TGCGCCAGCAGCTCCACCATTCGGGACAGCTCCTACAATGAGCAGTTCTTC.

This rearrangement joins TRBV24-1 to TRBJ2-3; possibly TRBD1 for D (5 bases). V dropped 9 bases and J dropped 2 bases, with 11 bases sitting between them. The CDR3 length is 13 residues. Germline CDR1 and CDR2: KGHDR and SFDVKD. CDR3 protein: CATGSTVTDTQYF. The CDR3 DNA reads TGTGCCACCGGGTCGACAGTCACAGATACGCAGTATTTT.

This clonotype was recorded a few times. V is TRBV11-2 and J is TRBJ2-3; D unclear. Looked up from germline, CDR1 is SGHAT and CDR2 is FQNNGV. The CDR3 loop spans 14 amino acids. V was shortened by 5 bases and J by 3 bases, with 12 bases between the two germline ends. DNA of the CDR3: TGTGCCAGCAGCCTCAAGGACCTTACAGATACGCAGTATTTT. Its protein product is CASSLKDLTDTQYF.

The chain links TRBV10-3 to TRBJ2-1; D is perhaps TRBD2 (6 bases). V lost 0 bases to trimming and J lost 7 bases, with 10 bases between them. This CDR3 is built from 14 residues. The germline V gene encodes CDR1 ENHRY and CDR2 SYGVKD. CDR3 sequence: CAISESPGRNEQFF. In nucleotides, the CDR3 is TGTGCCATCAGTGAGTCTCCGGGGAGGAATGAGCAGTTCTTC.

This clonotype has a handful of counts. The genes are TRBV12-3 or TRBV12-4 and TRBJ2-7; 7 nucleotides align to TRBD1. The trim removed 6 bases at V and 1 base at J, leaving 6 bases unmatched. CDR3 length: 14 amino acids. The CDR3 DNA is TGTGCCAGCAGCCCGACAGGGCAATCCTACGAGCAGTACTTC. This translates into CASSPTGQSYEQYF.